This T cell receptor (beta chain) was retrieved from a study of OX40 agonist ivuxolimab in advanced cancers. Method: immunoSEQ multiplex PCR; TCRdb's copy keeps in-frame clones and lacks some. The data show 48,000 or so clones, roughly 84% seen once. Trimming took 4 bases from V and 0 from J, leaving 22 bases between them. Germline CDR1 is SGHTA and CDR2 is FQGNSA. CDR3 length equals 19 residues. The sequencing used CD4+ or CD8+ T cells sorted from blood, collected in a trial of the OX40 agonist ivuxolimab. The chain combines TRBV7-2 with TRBJ1-3, with a possible D match to TRBD1 (5 bases). The TCR was taken from an adult with an advanced solid tumor such as melanoma, head and neck, liver or kidney cancer. CDR3 sequence reads: CASSSAGRGRLVSGNTIYF. The CDR3, as DNA: TGTGCCAGCAGCTCCGCCGGAAGGGGACGCCTGGTCTCTGGAAACACCATATATTTT.